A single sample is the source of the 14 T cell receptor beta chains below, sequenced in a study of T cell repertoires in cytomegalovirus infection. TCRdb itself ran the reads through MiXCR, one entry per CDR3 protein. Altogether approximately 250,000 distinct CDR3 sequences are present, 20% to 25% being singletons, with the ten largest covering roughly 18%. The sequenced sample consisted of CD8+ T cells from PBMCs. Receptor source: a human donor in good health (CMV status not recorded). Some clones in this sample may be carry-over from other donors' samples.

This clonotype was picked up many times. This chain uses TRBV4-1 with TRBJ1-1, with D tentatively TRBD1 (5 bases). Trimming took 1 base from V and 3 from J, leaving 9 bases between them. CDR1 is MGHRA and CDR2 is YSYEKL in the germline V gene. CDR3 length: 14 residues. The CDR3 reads CASSQGRTYTEAFF. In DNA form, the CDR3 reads TGCGCCAGCAGCCAAGGGAGGACATACACTGAAGCTTTCTTT.

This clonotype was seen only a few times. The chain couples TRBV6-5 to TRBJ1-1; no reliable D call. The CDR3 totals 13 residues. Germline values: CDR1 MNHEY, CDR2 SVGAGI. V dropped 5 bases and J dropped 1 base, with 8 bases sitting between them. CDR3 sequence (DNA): TGTGCCAGCAGTCTCGACTGGAACACTGAAGCTTTCTTT. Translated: CASSLDWNTEAFF.

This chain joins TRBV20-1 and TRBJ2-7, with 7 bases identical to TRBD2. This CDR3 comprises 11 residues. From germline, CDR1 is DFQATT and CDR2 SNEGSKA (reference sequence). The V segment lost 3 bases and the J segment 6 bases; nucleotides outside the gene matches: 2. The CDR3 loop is CSARASGEQYF. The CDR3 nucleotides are TGCAGTGCTAGGGCTAGCGGCGAGCAGTACTTC.

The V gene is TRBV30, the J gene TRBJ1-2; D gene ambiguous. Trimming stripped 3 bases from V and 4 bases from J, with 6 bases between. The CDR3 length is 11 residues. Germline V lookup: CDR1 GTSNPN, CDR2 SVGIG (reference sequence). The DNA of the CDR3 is TGTGCCTGGAGACGGACCTATGGCTACACCTTC. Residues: CAWRRTYGYTF.

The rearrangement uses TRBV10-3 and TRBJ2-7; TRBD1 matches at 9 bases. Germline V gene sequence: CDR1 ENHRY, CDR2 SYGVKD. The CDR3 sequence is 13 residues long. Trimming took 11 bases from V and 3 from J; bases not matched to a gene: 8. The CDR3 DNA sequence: TGTGCCGTGGGGGGGGGACAGGGCTACGAGCAGTACTTC. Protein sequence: CAVGGGQGYEQYF.

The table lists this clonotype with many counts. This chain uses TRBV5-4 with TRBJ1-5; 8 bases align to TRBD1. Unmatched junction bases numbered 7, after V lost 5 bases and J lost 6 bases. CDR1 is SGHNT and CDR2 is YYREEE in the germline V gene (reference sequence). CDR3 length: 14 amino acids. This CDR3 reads CASSTQGAGQPQHF. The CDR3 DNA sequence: TGTGCCAGCAGTACCCAGGGGGCGGGTCAGCCCCAGCATTTT.

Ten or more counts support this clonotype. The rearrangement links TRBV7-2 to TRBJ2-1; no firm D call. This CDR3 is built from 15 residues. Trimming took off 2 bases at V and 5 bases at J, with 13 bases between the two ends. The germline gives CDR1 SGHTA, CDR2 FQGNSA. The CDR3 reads CASSLRAEKHNEQFF. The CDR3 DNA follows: TGTGCCAGCAGCTTACGGGCGGAAAAACACAATGAGCAGTTCTTC.

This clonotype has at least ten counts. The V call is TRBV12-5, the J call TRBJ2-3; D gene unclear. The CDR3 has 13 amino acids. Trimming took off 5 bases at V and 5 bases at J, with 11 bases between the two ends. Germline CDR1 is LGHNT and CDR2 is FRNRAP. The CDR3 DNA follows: TGTGCTAGTGGTCCCCAGCTGGAAGATACGCAGTATTTT. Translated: CASGPQLEDTQYF.

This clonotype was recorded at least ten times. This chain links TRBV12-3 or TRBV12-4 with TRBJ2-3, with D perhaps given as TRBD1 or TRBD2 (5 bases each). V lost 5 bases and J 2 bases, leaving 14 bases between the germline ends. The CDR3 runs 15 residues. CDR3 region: CASSPSPGATDTQYF. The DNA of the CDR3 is TGTGCCAGCAGTCCGAGTCCCGGGGCCACAGATACGCAGTATTTT.

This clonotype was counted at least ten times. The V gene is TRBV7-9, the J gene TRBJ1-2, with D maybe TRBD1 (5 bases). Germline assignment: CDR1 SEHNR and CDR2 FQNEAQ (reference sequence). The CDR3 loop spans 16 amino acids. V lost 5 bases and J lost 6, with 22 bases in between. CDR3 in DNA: TGTGCCAGCAGCCCACAAGTGGGACTGTGGATGGATGGCTACACCTTC. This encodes CASSPQVGLWMDGYTF.

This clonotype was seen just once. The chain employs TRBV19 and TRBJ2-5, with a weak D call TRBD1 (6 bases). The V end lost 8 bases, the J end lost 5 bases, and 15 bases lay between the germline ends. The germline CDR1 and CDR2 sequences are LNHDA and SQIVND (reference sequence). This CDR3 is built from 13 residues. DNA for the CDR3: TGTGCCAGTGACACAGGGCCTGGGGAGACCCAGTACTTC. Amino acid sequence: CASDTGPGETQYF. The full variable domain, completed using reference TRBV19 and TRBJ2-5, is DGGITQSPKYLFRKEGQNVTLSCEQNLNHDAMYWYRQDPGQGLRLIYYSQIVNDFQKGDIAEGYSVSREKKESFPLTVTSAQKNPTAFYLCASDTGPGETQYFGPGTRLLVL.

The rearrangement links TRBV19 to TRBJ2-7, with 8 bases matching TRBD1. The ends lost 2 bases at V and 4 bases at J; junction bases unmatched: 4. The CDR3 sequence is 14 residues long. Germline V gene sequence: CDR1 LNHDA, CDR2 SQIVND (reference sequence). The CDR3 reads CASSIRTGWYEQYF. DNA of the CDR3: TGTGCCAGTAGTATAAGGACAGGGTGGTACGAGCAGTACTTC.

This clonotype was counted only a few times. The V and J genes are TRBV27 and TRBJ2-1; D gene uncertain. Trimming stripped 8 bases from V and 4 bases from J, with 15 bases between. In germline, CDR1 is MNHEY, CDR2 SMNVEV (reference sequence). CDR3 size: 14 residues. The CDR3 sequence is CASAPNGDYNEQFF. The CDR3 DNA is TGTGCCAGCGCTCCTAATGGGGATTACAATGAGCAGTTCTTC.

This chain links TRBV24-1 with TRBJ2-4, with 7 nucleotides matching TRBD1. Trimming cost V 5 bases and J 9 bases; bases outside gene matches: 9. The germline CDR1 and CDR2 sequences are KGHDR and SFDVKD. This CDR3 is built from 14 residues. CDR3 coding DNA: TGTGCCACCAGTGGAGGGGGCGCTGGGGGCATTCAGTACTTC. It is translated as CATSGGGAGGIQYF.